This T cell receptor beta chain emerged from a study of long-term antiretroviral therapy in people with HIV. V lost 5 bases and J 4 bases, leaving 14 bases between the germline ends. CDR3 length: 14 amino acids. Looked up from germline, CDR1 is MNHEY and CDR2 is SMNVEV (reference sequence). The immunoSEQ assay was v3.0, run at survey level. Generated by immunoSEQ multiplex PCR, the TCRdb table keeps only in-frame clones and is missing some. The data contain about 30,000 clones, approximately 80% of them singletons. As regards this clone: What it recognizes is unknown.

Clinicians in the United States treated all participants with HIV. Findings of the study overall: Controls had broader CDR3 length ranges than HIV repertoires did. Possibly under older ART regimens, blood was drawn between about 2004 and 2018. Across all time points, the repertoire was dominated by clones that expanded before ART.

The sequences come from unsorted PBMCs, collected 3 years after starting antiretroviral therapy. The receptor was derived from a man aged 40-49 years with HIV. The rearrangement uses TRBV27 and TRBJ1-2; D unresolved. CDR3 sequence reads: CASSPSGFRYGYTF. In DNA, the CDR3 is TGTGCCAGCAGTCCGTCGGGGTTTCGCTATGGCTACACCTTC.